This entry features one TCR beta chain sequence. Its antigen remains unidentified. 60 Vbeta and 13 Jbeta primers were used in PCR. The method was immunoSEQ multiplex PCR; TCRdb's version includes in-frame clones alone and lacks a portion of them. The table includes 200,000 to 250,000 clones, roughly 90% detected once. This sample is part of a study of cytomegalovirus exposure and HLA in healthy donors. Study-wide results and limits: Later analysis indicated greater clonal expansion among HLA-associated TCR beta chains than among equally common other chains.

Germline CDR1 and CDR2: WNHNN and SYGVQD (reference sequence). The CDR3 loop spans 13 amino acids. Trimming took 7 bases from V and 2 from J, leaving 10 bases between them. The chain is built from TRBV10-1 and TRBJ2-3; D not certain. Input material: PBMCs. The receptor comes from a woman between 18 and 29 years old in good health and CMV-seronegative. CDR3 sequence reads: CASTPNPTDTQYF. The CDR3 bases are TGCGCCAGCACACCTAATCCCACAGATACGCAGTATTTT.